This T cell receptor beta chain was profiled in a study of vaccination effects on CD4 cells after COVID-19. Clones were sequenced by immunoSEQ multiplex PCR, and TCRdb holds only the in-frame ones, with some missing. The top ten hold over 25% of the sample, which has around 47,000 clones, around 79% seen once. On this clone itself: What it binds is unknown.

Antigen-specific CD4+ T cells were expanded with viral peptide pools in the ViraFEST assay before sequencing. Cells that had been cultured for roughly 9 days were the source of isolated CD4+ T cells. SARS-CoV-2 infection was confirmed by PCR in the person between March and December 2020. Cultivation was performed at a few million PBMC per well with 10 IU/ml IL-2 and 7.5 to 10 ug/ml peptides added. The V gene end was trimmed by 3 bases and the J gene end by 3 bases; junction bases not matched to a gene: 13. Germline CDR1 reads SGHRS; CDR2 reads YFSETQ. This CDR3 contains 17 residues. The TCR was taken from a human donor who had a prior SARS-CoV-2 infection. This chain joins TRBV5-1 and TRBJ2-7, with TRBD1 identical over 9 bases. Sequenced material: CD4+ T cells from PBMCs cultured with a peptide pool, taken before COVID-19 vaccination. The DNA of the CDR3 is TGCGCCAGCAGCTCGAGCCTTTCCGGGACAGGGATCTACGAGCAGTACTTC. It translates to CASSSSLSGTGIYEQYF.